This T cell receptor (beta chain) was found in a study of blood T cell repertoires in COVID-19. Looking at the study overall: Collection of acute and convalescent COVID-19 samples took place in the United States, Italy and Spain.

CDR1 and CDR2 from the germline V gene are SEHNR and FQNEAQ (reference sequence). The V segment lost 6 bases and the J segment 4 bases; nucleotides outside the gene matches: 6. The CDR3 extends over 15 amino acids. Followed over time, Seattle patients had been enrolled while infection was active. TCRdb's table, derived via immunoSEQ multiplex PCR, lists solely in-frame clones and lacks some. The sample holds fewer than 85,000 clones, over 60% seen once. The chain combines TRBV7-9 with TRBJ2-3; 11 bases match TRBD2. This sequence originates from a man between 65 and 80 years old with COVID-19, enrolled during active disease. Source material: peripheral blood. CDR3 sequence (DNA): TGTGCCAGCAGTCCTACTAGCGGGAGTGCAGATACGCAGTATTTT. Protein: CASSPTSGSADTQYF.